This entry describes one TCR beta chain. This sample is drawn from a study of human T cells and chemical hapten exposure. The CDR3 has 15 residues. The V end was cut by 0 bases, the J end by 2 bases, with 10 bases between. Germline V gene sequence: CDR1 LGHNA, CDR2 YSLEER. TCRdb reprocessed the RACE reads with MiXCR, giving one entry per CDR3 protein. The repertoire includes roughly 160,000 distinct CDR3 sequences, roughly 15% of them detected once, and 1.7% sits in the top ten. Time point given: patch test 1, 2 weeks after DPC sensitization. Treatment noted: therapeutic diphenylcyclopropenone sensitization with weekly scalp DPC.

V and J are TRBV4-3 and TRBJ1-2; D gene uncertain. Material: whole blood, obtained in connection with sensitization to the hapten diphenylcyclopropenone (DPC). The receptor's source is a woman in her twenties or thirties with alopecia areata. Some clones in this sample may be carry-over from other donors' samples. The CDR3 spells CASSQDHQLNYGYTF. The CDR3, as DNA: TGCGCCAGCAGCCAAGATCATCAGCTAAACTATGGCTACACCTTC.